These 3 T cell receptor beta chains came from one sample sequenced in a study of response to subunit inactivated influenza vaccine (dated 2018 in TCRdb). This specimen's time point label, interpreted: approximately 45 days after influenza vaccine administration. Library preparation employed RT-PCR. Sequencing used an Illumina HiSeq 2500. TCRdb applied fastp at Q25 and MiXCR to the public reads, then kept only in-frame beta chains. For every CDR3 protein sequence, its rows merge into one entry that carries the most common genes and DNA. Recorded for this sample are around 150,000 distinct CDR3 sequences; roughly 10% of them occurred a single time. Around an eighth of the sample lies in the top ten. The specimen comprised non-naive T cells sorted from PBMCs, sampled 35 to 45 days after vaccination. The sample's cell subset or site, from its label and the paper: memory T cell fraction. All receptors derive from a man in his forties or fifties who received an inactivated influenza vaccine. Donor details come from another sample of the same person, matched by shared clones.

The rearrangement uses TRBV10-3 and TRBJ2-1, with 9 bases identical to TRBD2. V dropped 2 bases and J dropped 6; count of bases not matched to a gene: 14. Per the germline V gene, CDR1 is ENHRY and CDR2 is SYGVKD. The CDR3 covers 18 residues. The CDR3 here is CAISEKSLLAGRLNEQFF. CDR3 nucleotide sequence: TGTGCCATCAGTGAGAAGAGTCTGCTAGCGGGGAGACTCAATGAGCAGTTCTTC.

This clonotype was recorded once. The gene calls are TRBV27 and TRBJ2-7; possibly TRBD1 or TRBD2 for D (5 bases each). The CDR3 has 14 amino acids. Trimming cost V 2 bases and J 4 bases, with 12 bases left between them. CDR1 is MNHEY, CDR2 SMNVEV, per germline (reference sequence). CDR3 nucleotides: TGTGCCAGCAGTTTAGACGGGGCCCCTTACGAGCAGTACTTC. Translating it yields CASSLDGAPYEQYF.

Many counts were recorded for this clonotype. CDR3 sequence: CASSLLAGENYEQYF. CDR3 bases: TGCGCCAGCAGTCTACTAGCGGGGGAAAACTACGAGCAGTACTTC. This rearrangement joins TRBV5-1 to TRBJ2-7; 11 bases agree with TRBD2. Germline values: CDR1 SGHRS, CDR2 YFSETQ. The CDR3 runs 15 residues. V shed 5 bases, J shed 3 bases, and the junction held 7 bases outside the gene matches.